These 20 T cell receptor beta chains were all obtained from the same sample, sequenced in a study of monozygotic twins with inflammatory bowel disease. Reprocessing the 5' RACE reads, TCRdb reports a single entry for every CDR3 protein and omits DNA. This repertoire comprises around 97,000 distinct CDR3 sequences; its ten largest clones make up approximately 2%. Sequencing was carried out using blood. Source of these receptors: a human donor with ulcerative colitis or Crohn's disease, or a healthy co-twin of an affected twin (not recorded which).

The chain recombines TRBV24-1 with TRBJ2-1; TCRdb indicates TRBD2, and absent DNA this call remains unverified. Germline values: CDR1 KGHDR, CDR2 SFDVKD. The CDR3 spans 16 residues. The CDR3 sequence is CATSDVSSGRVDEQFF.

The genes are TRBV10-3 and TRBJ2-3. CDR1 is ENHRY and CDR2 is SYGVKD in the germline V gene. The CDR3 sequence is 12 residues long. CDR3 sequence reads: CAISPSTDTQYF.

This chain connects TRBV5-1 to TRBJ2-2. The CDR3 consists of 15 residues. CDR1 is SGHRS and CDR2 is YFSETQ in the germline V gene. The CDR3: CASSGRVGDTGELFF.

The V gene is TRBV7-9, the J gene TRBJ2-7; TCRdb designates TRBD1, a call that cannot be tested without DNA. The CDR3 is made up of 14 amino acids. Germline assignment: CDR1 SEHNR and CDR2 FQNEAQ (reference sequence). The chain's CDR3 is CASSLGGQGSEQYF.

The chain couples TRBV28 to TRBJ2-1; no DNA is available, so the TRBD2 call from TCRdb remains unchecked. The CDR3 is made up of 13 amino acids. CDR1 and CDR2 from the germline V gene are MDHEN and SYDVKM. The chain's CDR3 is CASTPAGYNEQFF.

The chain is built from TRBV9 and TRBJ2-1; TCRdb's assignment of TRBD2 cannot be checked, as there is no DNA. CDR3 length equals 15 residues. CDR1 is SGDLS and CDR2 is YYNGEE in the germline V gene. The chain's CDR3 is CASSVAGTRYNEQFF. Drawing the rest from reference TRBV9 and TRBJ2-1, the complete variable domain is DSGVTQTPKHLITATGQRVTLRCSPRSGDLSVYWYQQSLDQGLQFLIQYYNGEERAKGNILERFSAQQFPDLHSELNLSSLELGDSALYFCASSVAGTRYNEQFFGPGTRLTVL.

The genes are TRBV5-1 and TRBJ2-7; TCRdb lists TRBD2, though no DNA is available to test this call. This CDR3 spans 16 amino acids. Germline V gene sequence: CDR1 SGHRS, CDR2 YFSETQ. The CDR3 here is CASSFIGEGPPYEQYF.

The chain links TRBV20-1 to TRBJ2-2; absent DNA, TCRdb's TRBD1 call cannot be checked. The germline V gene has CDR1 DFQATT and CDR2 SNEGSKA (reference sequence). This CDR3 comprises 15 residues. The chain's CDR3 is CSASRGGGNTGELFF.

The chain's CDR3 is CASRSDRDQPQHF. The genes are TRBV27 and TRBJ1-5; TCRdb proposes TRBD1, but this gene call is untestable without DNA. CDR1 and CDR2 from the germline V gene are MNHEY and SMNVEV (reference sequence). There are 13 residues in the CDR3.

The rearrangement joins TRBV27 to TRBJ1-6. Germline V gene lookup returns CDR1 MNHEY and CDR2 SMNVEV (reference sequence). The CDR3 length is 16 residues. This CDR3 reads CASSSRVSDVSSPLHF.

V gene TRBV5-1 combines with J gene TRBJ2-7; the TRBD1 assignment by TCRdb is unverifiable without DNA. The germline gives CDR1 SGHRS, CDR2 YFSETQ. The CDR3 runs to 12 residues. This CDR3 reads CASTPGGGEQYF.

The gene calls are TRBV27 and TRBJ1-2; TCRdb designates TRBD1, a call that cannot be tested without DNA. CDR1 and CDR2 from the germline V gene are MNHEY and SMNVEV (reference sequence). CDR3 size: 16 residues. CDR3 residues: CASSLTFTGRPEGYTF.

This chain joins TRBV7-3 and TRBJ2-3; the TCRdb D gene call, TRBD1, has no DNA to confirm it. This CDR3 is 18 amino acids long. Germline CDR1 SGHTA, CDR2 FQGTGA. The CDR3 sequence: CASSYRGGRGRGADTQYF.

The V and J genes are TRBV7-2 and TRBJ1-6; with no DNA, the TCRdb D assignment of TRBD1 cannot be verified. Germline V CDR1 and CDR2: SGHTA, FQGNSA. CDR3 length: 15 amino acids. CDR3 loop: CASSLGTQINSPLHF.

The V and J genes are TRBV6-5 and TRBJ2-7; TCRdb's D call, TRBD2, is unchecked because there is no DNA. This CDR3 has 15 residues. Germline V gene data show CDR1 as MNHEY and CDR2 as SVGAGI. The CDR3 sequence: CASMILAGGPYEQYF.

Here the CDR3 reads CASSLLAGVGRELFF. The J gene is TRBJ2-2, the V gene TRBV7-7; TCRdb picks TRBD2, but there is no DNA to check that call. This CDR3 comprises 15 residues. CDR1 SSHAT and CDR2 FNYEAQ come from the germline V gene (reference sequence).

The chain links TRBV29-1 to TRBJ2-1; no DNA is available, so the TRBD2 call from TCRdb remains unchecked. Per the germline V gene, CDR1 is SQVTM and CDR2 is ANQGSEA. This CDR3 contains 14 residues. Here the CDR3 reads CSADLAGALNEQFF.

The chain couples TRBV19 to TRBJ1-6. The CDR3 spans 13 residues. Germline values: CDR1 LNHDA, CDR2 SQIVND (reference sequence). The CDR3 protein is CATNRGGNSPLHF.

The rearrangement links TRBV19 to TRBJ2-2; TCRdb gives TRBD2 as the D gene, but with no DNA this cannot be confirmed. The CDR3 totals 16 residues. Germline CDR1 and CDR2: LNHDA and SQIVND (reference sequence). The CDR3 spells CASSMGIGGDTGELFF.

The J gene is TRBJ2-3, the V gene TRBV20-1. The V gene's germline CDR1 is DFQATT and CDR2 SNEGSKA (reference sequence). The CDR3 extends over 13 amino acids. The CDR3: CSAGTQAQNTQYF.